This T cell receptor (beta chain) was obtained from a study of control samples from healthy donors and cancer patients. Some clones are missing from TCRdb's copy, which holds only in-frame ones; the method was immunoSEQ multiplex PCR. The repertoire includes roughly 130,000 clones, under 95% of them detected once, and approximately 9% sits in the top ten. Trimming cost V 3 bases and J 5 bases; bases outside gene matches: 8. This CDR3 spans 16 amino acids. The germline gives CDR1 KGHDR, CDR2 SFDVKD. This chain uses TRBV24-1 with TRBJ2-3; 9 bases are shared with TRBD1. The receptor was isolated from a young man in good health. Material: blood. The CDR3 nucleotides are TGTGCCACCAGTGATACCGGGACAGGGAATAGAGATACGCAGTATTTT. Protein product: CATSDTGTGNRDTQYF.